The following is a TCR beta chain sequence with its context. This specimen comes from a study of identical twins. Using its own MiXCR run on the 5' RACE reads, TCRdb lists one record per CDR3 protein. The table includes fewer than 900,000 distinct CDR3 sequences, 18% detected once. Germline V lookup: CDR1 SEHNR, CDR2 FQNEAQ (reference sequence). V lost 5 bases to trimming and J lost 1 base; unmatched junction nucleotides: 8. There are 17 residues in the CDR3. These sequences were also reported in another study, on T cells expressing NK-cell markers. That report notes: In about six donors, dominant CD3+CD56+NKG2C+ clonotypes ranked among the top 10 CD8+ clonotypes.

Sequenced input: PBMCs. This chain joins TRBV7-9 and TRBJ2-6; 7 bases agree with TRBD2. The TCR sequence derives from a woman between 18 and 29 years old in good health. CDR3 sequence: CASSQGLGGSGANVLTF. For the CDR3, the DNA is TGTGCCAGCAGCCAAGGCCTGGGAGGGTCTGGGGCCAACGTCCTGACTTTC.